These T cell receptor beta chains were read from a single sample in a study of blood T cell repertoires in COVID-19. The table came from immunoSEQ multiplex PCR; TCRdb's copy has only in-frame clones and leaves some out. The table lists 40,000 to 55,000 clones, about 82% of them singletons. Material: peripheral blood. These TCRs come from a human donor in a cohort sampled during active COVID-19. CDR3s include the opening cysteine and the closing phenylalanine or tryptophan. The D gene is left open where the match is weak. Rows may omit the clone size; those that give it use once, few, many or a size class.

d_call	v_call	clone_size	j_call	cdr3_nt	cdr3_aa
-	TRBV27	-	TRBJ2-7	TGTGCCAGCAGTTTAGAGGGCAGGAATCCCTCCTACGAGCAGTACTTC	CASSLEGRNPSYEQYF
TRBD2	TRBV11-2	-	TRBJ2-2	TGTGCCAGCAGCCCTATAGCGGGAGCCGGGGAGCTGTTTTTT	CASSPIAGAGELFF
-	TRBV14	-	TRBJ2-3	TGTGCCAGCAGCCAAGATTCCGGGAATACGCAGTATTTT	CASSQDSGNTQYF
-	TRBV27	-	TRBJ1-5	TGTGCCAGCAAACCCGGTGGACTCGGCAATCAGCCCCAGCATTTT	CASKPGGLGNQPQHF
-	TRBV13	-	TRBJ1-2	TGTGCCAGCAGCCCCCGAGTGGGGGCGAACTATGGCTACACCTTC	CASSPRVGANYGYTF
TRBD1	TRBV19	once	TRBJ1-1	TGTGCCAGTAGTCGCGGACAGGGTGTGAACACTGAAGCTTTCTTT	CASSRGQGVNTEAFF
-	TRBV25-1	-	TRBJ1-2	TGTGCCAGCACCCCGGCGGGCAGTAACTATGGCTACACCTTC	CASTPAGSNYGYTF
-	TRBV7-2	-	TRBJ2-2	TGTGCCAGCAGCTTTTCCGTTTGGGCGGGGCGGCGGGCCGGGGAGCTGTTTTTT	CASSFSVWAGRRAGELFF
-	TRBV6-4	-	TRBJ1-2	TGTGCCAGCAGTGAGGAAATGGGCCGTAACTATGGCTACACCTTC	CASSEEMGRNYGYTF
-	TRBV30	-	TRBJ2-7	TGTGCCTGGAGTGTATCCATCTACGAGCAGTACTTC	CAWSVSIYEQYF
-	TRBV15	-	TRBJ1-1	TGTGCCACCAGCAGGGGGGGTAACACTGAAGCTTTCTTT	CATSRGGNTEAFF
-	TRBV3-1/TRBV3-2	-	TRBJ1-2	TGTGCCAGCAGCCAAGAGGGGGGGGTAGGGAACTATGGCTACACCTTC	CASSQEGGVGNYGYTF
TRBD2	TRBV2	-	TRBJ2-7	TGTGCCAGCAGTGACCTCTCTTTCGGGACTAGCTTGTACAAGCAGTACTTC	CASSDLSFGTSLYKQYF
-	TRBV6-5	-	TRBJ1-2	TGTGCCACCCAGGGTTTCTATGGCTACACCTTC	CATQGFYGYTF
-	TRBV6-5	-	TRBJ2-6	TGTGCCAGCAAAGCCCGGAGTTCTGGGGCCAACGTCCTGACTTTC	CASKARSSGANVLTF